The clone carrying this T cell receptor (beta chain) came up a few times. Its antigen is undetermined. V lost 5 bases and J 2 bases, leaving 10 bases between the germline ends. Germline lookup yields CDR1 MNHEY and CDR2 SVGAGI. The CDR3 has 14 residues. This entry belongs to a study of T cell responses to AZD1222 COVID-19 vaccine. The study, taken as a whole, reports: Possibly, clonal diversity was underestimated; donors were largely white British and included more females.

This table comes from immunoSEQ multiplex PCR, and its TCRdb copy is limited to in-frame clones, with some not included. This sample has 75,000 to 100,000 clones; approximately 90% occur once, and the top ten carry about 1.5%. The sequence came from an adult in good health. This specimen consisted of peripheral blood, obtained on day 0 of AZD1222 vaccination. The rearrangement joins TRBV6-5 to TRBJ1-3; D is unclear. CDR3 bases: TGTGCCAGCAGTCCGCCGGGTGCTGGAAACACCATATATTTT. It codes for CASSPPGAGNTIYF.